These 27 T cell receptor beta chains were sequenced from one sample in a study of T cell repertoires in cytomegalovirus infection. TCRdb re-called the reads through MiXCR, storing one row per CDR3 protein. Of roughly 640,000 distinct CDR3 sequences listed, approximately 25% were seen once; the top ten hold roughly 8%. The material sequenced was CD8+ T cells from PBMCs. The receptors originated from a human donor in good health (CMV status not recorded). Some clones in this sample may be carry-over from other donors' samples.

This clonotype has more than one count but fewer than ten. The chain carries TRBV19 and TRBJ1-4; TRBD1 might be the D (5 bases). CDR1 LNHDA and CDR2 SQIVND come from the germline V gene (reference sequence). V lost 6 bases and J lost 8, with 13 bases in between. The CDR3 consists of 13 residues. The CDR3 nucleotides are TGTGCCAGTAGGAACCTAAGGGACGAAAAACTGTTTTTT. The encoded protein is CASRNLRDEKLFF.

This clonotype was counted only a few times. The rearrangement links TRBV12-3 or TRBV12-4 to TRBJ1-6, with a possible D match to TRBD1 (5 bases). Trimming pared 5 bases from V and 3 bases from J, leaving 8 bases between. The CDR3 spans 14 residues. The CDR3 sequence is CASSAGVYNSPLHF. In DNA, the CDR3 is TGTGCCAGCAGTGCGGGGGTCTATAATTCACCCCTCCACTTT.

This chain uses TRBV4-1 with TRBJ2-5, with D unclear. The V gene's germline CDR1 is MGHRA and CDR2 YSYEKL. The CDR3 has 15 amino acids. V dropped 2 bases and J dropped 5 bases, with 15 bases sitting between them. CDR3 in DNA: TGCGCCAGCAGCCAATTTTCACCCCAGGCGGAGACCCAGTACTTC. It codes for CASSQFSPQAETQYF.

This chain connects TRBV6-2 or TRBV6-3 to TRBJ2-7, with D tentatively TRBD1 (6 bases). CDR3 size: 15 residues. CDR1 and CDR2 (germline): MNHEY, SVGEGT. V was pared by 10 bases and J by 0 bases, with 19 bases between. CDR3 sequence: CATSPGQGNSYEQYF. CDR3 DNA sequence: TGTGCCACTTCCCCCGGCCAGGGGAACTCCTACGAGCAGTACTTC.

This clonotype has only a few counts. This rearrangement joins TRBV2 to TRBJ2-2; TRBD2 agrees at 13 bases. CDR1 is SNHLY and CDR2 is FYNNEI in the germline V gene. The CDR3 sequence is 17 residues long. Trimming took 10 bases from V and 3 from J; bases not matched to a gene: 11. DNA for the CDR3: TGTGCCACCCTGACTAGCGGGGGGACATTTTACACCGGGGAGCTGTTTTTT. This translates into CATLTSGGTFYTGELFF.

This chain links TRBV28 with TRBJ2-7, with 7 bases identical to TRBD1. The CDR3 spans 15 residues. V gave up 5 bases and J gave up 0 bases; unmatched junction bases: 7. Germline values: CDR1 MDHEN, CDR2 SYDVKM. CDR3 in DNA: TGTGCCAGCAGTCCCCGGACAGGTTACTCCTACGAGCAGTACGTC. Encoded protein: CASSPRTGYSYEQYV.

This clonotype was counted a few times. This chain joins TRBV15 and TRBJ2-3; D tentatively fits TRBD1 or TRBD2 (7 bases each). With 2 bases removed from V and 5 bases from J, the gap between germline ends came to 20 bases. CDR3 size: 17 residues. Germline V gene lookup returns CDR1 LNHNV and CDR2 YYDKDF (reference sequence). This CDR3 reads CATSRYPGGGSEDTQYF. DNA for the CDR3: TGTGCCACCAGCAGATACCCAGGGGGGGGCTCCGAAGATACGCAGTATTTT.

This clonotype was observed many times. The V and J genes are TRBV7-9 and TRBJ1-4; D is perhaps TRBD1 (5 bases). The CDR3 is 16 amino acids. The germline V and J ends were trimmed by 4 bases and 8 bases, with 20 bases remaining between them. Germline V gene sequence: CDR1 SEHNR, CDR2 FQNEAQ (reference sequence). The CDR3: CASSWTPGRREEKLFF. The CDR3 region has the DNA TGTGCCAGCAGCTGGACTCCGGGACGGAGGGAGGAAAAACTGTTTTTT.

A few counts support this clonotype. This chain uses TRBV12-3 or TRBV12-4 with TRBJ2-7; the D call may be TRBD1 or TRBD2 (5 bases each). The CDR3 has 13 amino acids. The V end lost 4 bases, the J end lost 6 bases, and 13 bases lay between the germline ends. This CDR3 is CASSSLPGTEQYF. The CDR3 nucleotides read TGTGCCAGCAGTTCCCTCCCAGGGACCGAGCAGTACTTC.

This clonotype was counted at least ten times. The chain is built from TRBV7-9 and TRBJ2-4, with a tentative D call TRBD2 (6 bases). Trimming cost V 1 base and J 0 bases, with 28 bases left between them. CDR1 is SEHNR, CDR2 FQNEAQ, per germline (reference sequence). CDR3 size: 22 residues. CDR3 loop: CASSLDGSQPGLEPLAKNIQYF. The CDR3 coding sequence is TGTGCCAGCAGCTTAGACGGCTCACAGCCGGGACTGGAGCCCCTAGCCAAAAACATTCAGTACTTC.

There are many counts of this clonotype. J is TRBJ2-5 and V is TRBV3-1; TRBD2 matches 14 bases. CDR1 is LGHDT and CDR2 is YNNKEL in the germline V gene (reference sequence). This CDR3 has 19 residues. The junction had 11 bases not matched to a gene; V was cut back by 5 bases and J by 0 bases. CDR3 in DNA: TGTGCCAGCAGCGATCCCGGGACTAGCGGGGGAGCATACCAAGAGACCCAGTACTTC. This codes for CASSDPGTSGGAYQETQYF.

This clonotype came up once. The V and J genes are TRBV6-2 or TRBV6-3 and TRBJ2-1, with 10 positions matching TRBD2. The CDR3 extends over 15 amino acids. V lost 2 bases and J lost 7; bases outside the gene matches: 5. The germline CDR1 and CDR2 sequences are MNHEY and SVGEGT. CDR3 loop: CASSYSGGAQNEQFF. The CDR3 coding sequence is TGTGCCAGCAGTTACAGCGGGGGGGCCCAGAATGAGCAGTTCTTC.

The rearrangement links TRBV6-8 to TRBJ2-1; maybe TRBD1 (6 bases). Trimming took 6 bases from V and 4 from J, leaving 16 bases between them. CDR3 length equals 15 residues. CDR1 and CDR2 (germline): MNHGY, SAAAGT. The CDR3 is CASRRDTGSYNEQFF. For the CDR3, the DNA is TGTGCCAGCAGGAGGGACACGGGAAGTTACAATGAGCAGTTCTTC.

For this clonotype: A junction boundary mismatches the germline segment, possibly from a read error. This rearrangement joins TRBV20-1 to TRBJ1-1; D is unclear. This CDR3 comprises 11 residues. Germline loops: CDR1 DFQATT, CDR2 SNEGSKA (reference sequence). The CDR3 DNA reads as TGCAGTGCGAGAGCAGCGGAAGAAGCTTTCTTT. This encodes CSARAAEEAFF.

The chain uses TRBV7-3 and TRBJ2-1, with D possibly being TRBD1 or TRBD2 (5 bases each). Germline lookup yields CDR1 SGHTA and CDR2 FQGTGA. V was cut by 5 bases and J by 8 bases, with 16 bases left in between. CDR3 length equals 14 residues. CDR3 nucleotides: TGTGCCAGCAGCCACACCCTTCGAGGGGATGAGCAGTTCTTC. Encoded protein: CASSHTLRGDEQFF.

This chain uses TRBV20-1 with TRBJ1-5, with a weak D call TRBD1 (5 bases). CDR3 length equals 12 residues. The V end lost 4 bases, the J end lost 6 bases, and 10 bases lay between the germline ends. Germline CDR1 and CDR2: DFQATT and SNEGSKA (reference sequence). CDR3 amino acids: CSAKDSGQPQHF. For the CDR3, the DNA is TGCAGTGCTAAAGACAGTGGTCAGCCCCAGCATTTT.

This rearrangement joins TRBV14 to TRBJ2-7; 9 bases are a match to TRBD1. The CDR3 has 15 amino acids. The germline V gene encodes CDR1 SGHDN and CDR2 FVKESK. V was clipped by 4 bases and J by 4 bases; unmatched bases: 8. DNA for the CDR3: TGTGCCAGCAGCCGTACCGGGACAGGGCTTTACGAGCAGTACTTC. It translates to CASSRTGTGLYEQYF.

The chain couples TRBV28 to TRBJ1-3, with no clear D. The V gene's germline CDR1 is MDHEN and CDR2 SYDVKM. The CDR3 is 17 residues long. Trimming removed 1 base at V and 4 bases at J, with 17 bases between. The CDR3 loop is CASSLFGEGVEGNTIYF. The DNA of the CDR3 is TGTGCCAGCAGTTTATTCGGGGAGGGAGTGGAAGGAAACACCATATATTTT.

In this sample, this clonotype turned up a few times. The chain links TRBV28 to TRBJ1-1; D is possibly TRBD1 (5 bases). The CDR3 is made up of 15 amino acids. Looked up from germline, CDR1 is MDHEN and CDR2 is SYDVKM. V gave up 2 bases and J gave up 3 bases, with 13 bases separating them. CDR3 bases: TGTGCCAGCAGTTTAGGTCCCTGGGGGGACACTGAAGCTTTCTTT. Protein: CASSLGPWGDTEAFF.

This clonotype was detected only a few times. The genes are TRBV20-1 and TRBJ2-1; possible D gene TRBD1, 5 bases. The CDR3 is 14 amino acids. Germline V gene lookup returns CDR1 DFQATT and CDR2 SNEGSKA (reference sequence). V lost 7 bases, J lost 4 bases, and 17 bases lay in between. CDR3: CSVPRKGRYNEQFF. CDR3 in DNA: TGCAGTGTCCCGAGGAAGGGGCGATACAATGAGCAGTTCTTC.

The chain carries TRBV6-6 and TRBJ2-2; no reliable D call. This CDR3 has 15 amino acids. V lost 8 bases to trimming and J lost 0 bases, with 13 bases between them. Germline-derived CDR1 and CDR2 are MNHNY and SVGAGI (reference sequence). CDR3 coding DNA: TGTGCCAGCTTATTTACACTTTCGAACACCGGGGAGCTGTTTTTT. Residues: CASLFTLSNTGELFF.

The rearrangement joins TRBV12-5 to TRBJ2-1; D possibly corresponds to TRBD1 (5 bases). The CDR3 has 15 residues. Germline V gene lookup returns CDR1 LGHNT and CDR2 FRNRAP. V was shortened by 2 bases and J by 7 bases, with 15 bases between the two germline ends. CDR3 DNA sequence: TGTGCTAGTGGTTTGCTCCCGGCAGGGATGAATGAGCAGTTCTTC. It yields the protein CASGLLPAGMNEQFF.

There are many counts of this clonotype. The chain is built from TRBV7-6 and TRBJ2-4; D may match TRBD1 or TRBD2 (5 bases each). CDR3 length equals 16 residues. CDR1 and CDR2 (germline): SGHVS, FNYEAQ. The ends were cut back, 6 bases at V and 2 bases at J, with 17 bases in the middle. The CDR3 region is CASSPGGLGTKNIQYF. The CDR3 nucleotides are TGTGCCAGCAGTCCTGGGGGATTGGGTACCAAAAACATTCAGTACTTC.

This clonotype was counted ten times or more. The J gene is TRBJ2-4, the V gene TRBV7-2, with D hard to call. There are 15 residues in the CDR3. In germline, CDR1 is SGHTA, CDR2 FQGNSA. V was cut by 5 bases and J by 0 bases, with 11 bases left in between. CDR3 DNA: TGTGCCAGCAGCCCTAGTCCACTAGCCAAAAACATTCAGTACTTC. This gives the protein CASSPSPLAKNIQYF.

CDR3 loop: CASSEWEGETEAFF. Here the CDR3 DNA reads TGTGCCAGCAGTGAGTGGGAGGGTGAGACTGAAGCTTTCTTT. V gene TRBV25-1 combines with J gene TRBJ1-1; D remains unclear. Trimming removed 3 bases at V and 5 bases at J, with 13 bases between. Germline V gene lookup returns CDR1 MGHDK and CDR2 SYGVNS. The length of the CDR3 is 14 residues.

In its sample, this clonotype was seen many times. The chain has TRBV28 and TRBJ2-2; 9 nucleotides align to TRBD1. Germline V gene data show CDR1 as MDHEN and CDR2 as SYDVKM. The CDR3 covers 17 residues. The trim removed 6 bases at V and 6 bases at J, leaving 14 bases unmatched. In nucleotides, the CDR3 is TGTGCCAGCAGACTACCGGGACAGGGTATATTCGCCGGGGAGCTGTTTTTT. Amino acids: CASRLPGQGIFAGELFF.

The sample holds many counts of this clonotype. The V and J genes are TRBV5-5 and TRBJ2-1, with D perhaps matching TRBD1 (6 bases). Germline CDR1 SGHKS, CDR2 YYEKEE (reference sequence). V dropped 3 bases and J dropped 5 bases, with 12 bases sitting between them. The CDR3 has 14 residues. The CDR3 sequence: CASSSAGDHNEQFF. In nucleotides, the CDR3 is TGTGCCAGCAGCTCCGCAGGGGACCACAATGAGCAGTTCTTC.